These 31 T cell receptor beta chains came from one sample sequenced in a study of cytomegalovirus exposure and HLA in healthy donors. The PCR ran on 60 Vbeta and 13 Jbeta primers. Sequenced by immunoSEQ multiplex PCR; TCRdb stores in-frame clones only, minus some. The sample includes roughly 100,000 clones, less than 85% of them seen just once. Sequencing was done on a sample of PBMCs. These receptors came from a man aged 35-49 years in good health and CMV-seropositive.

This chain's CDR3 is CASSLTPGTSGSSTDTQYF. CDR3 DNA: TGTGCCAGCAGCTTAACCCCCGGGACTAGCGGTTCTAGCACAGATACGCAGTATTTT. The chain employs TRBV7-3 and TRBJ2-3, with 11 nucleotides matching TRBD2. Trimming took 0 bases from V and 0 from J; bases not matched to a gene: 8. The CDR3 has 19 amino acids. Germline V gives CDR1 SGHTA, CDR2 FQGTGA.

The chain joins TRBV5-8 to TRBJ2-7; 10 nucleotides align to TRBD1. Germline V CDR1 and CDR2: SGHTS, YDEGEE. This CDR3 comprises 14 residues. The trim removed 4 bases at V and 2 bases at J, leaving 3 bases unmatched. The CDR3 bases are TGTGCCAGCAGCCGCGGACAGGGGGCCTACGAGCAGTACTTC. Translated: CASSRGQGAYEQYF. Full variable domain (outside the CDR3, taken from reference TRBV5-8 and TRBJ2-7): EAGVTQSPTHLIKTRGQQATLRCSPISGHTSVYWYQQALGLGLQFLLWYDEGEERNRGNFPPRFSGRQFPNYSSELNVNALELEDSALYLCASSRGQGAYEQYFGPGTRLTVT.

The gene calls are TRBV2 and TRBJ2-4; D is perhaps TRBD1 (5 bases). Deletions cut 7 bases from V and 8 bases from J, with 18 bases between. This CDR3 comprises 14 residues. Germline V gives CDR1 SNHLY, CDR2 FYNNEI. CDR3: CASKPAIRAHIQYF. CDR3 nucleotide sequence: TGTGCCAGCAAACCGGCTATCAGGGCTCACATTCAGTACTTC. Complete variable domain (other parts from reference TRBV2 and TRBJ2-4): EPEVTQTPSHQVTQMGQEVILRCVPISNHLYFYWYRQILGQKVEFLVSFYNNEISEKSEIFDDQFSVERPDGSNFTLKIRSTKLEDSAMYFCASKPAIRAHIQYFGAGTRLSVL.

The rearrangement joins TRBV9 to TRBJ2-1; D gene uncertain. V dropped 0 bases and J dropped 2 bases, with 9 bases sitting between them. The germline V gene has CDR1 SGDLS and CDR2 YYNGEE. CDR3 length: 15 residues. Here the CDR3 DNA reads TGTGCCAGCAGCGTAGATGGCGGCCCCTACAATGAGCAGTTCTTC. It translates to CASSVDGGPYNEQFF. Together with reference TRBV9 and TRBJ2-1, the CDR3 gives the full variable domain: DSGVTQTPKHLITATGQRVTLRCSPRSGDLSVYWYQQSLDQGLQFLIQYYNGEERAKGNILERFSAQQFPDLHSELNLSSLELGDSALYFCASSVDGGPYNEQFFGPGTRLTVL.

This chain links TRBV7-2 with TRBJ2-5, with 8 bases aligning to TRBD2. The junction had 5 bases not matched to a gene; V was cut back by 3 bases and J by 5 bases. The length of the CDR3 is 14 residues. The germline V gene has CDR1 SGHTA and CDR2 FQGNSA. The CDR3 DNA sequence: TGTGCCAGCAGCTTCGGACTAGCCCGGGAGACCCAGTACTTC. This codes for CASSFGLARETQYF.

The rearrangement uses TRBV7-8 and TRBJ2-2; TRBD1 matches 9 bases. Per the germline V gene, CDR1 is SGHVS and CDR2 is FQNEAQ. This CDR3 comprises 15 residues. With 1 base clipped from V and 8 bases from J, the junction kept 5 bases outside the gene matches. The CDR3 region has the DNA TGTGCCAGCAGCTTAGGGGACAGGGTAGAGGGGGAGCTGTTTTTT. Translation gives CASSLGDRVEGELFF.

For this clone: The sample has other DNA sequences that encode this CDR3 too. The genes are TRBV19 and TRBJ2-2, with D tentatively TRBD1 (5 bases). The length of the CDR3 is 14 residues. Trimming took off 4 bases at V and 2 bases at J, with 8 bases between the two ends. Germline V CDR1 and CDR2: LNHDA, SQIVND (reference sequence). CDR3 sequence reads: CASSTGINTGELFF. The CDR3 DNA follows: TGTGCCAGTAGTACAGGGATCAACACCGGGGAGCTGTTTTTT.

In this sample, this clone turned up once. This chain uses TRBV7-2 with TRBJ2-3; D is unresolved. The germline V gene encodes CDR1 SGHTA and CDR2 FQGNSA. The CDR3 extends over 13 amino acids. With 5 bases removed from V and 1 base from J, the gap between germline ends came to 7 bases. CDR3 in amino acids: CASSPGGTDTQYF. The CDR3, as DNA: TGTGCCAGCAGCCCGGGTGGCACAGATACGCAGTATTTT.

The chain has TRBV7-3 and TRBJ2-1; 8 bases line up with TRBD2. The CDR3 is 13 amino acids. V lost 0 bases and J lost 9; bases outside the gene matches: 1. The germline gives CDR1 SGHTA, CDR2 FQGTGA. As DNA, the CDR3 is TGTGCCAGCAGCTTAACTAGCGGGATTGAGCAGTTCTTC. Translating it yields CASSLTSGIEQFF.

V gene TRBV4-1 combines with J gene TRBJ2-1; 7 bases map to TRBD2. This CDR3 spans 15 amino acids. Germline-derived CDR1 and CDR2 are MGHRA and YSYEKL. Unmatched junction bases numbered 3, after V lost 4 bases and J lost 0 bases. The CDR3 here is CASSLSGSSYNEQFF. CDR3 sequence (DNA): TGCGCCAGCAGCCTTAGCGGGTCCTCCTACAATGAGCAGTTCTTC.

V and J are TRBV7-9 and TRBJ2-7; 7 nucleotides match TRBD1. V gave up 5 bases and J gave up 5 bases; unmatched junction bases: 12. The length of the CDR3 is 15 residues. The germline gives CDR1 SEHNR, CDR2 FQNEAQ (reference sequence). The CDR3 bases are TGTGCCAGCAGCCGACCCGGGACAGTGGGTGACGAGCAGTACTTC. The encoded protein is CASSRPGTVGDEQYF. Supplemented by reference TRBV7-9 and TRBJ2-7, the full variable domain reads DTGVSQNPRHKITKRGQNVTFRCDPISEHNRLYWYRQTLGQGPEFLTYFQNEAQLEKSRLLSDRFSAERPKGSFSTLEIQRTEQGDSAMYLCASSRPGTVGDEQYFGPGTRLTVT.

The chain has TRBV5-1 and TRBJ2-1, with no clear D. CDR1 and CDR2 (germline): SGHRS, YFSETQ. The length of the CDR3 is 12 residues. Trimming took 0 bases from V and 7 from J, leaving 5 bases between them. Here the CDR3 DNA reads TGCGCCAGCAGCTTGGTACAGAATGAGCAGTTCTTC. This encodes CASSLVQNEQFF.

The chain is built from TRBV6-5 and TRBJ1-3, with no clear D. V lost 7 bases and J lost 0, with 10 bases in between. CDR1 and CDR2 from the germline V gene are MNHEY and SVGAGI. CDR3 size: 14 residues. In DNA, the CDR3 is TGTGCCAGCAAGGAGGTATTCTCTGGAAACACCATATATTTT. This translates into CASKEVFSGNTIYF.

V gene TRBV30 combines with J gene TRBJ1-1; 8 nucleotides align to TRBD1. V gave up 1 base and J gave up 4 bases; unmatched junction bases: 2. Germline V lookup: CDR1 GTSNPN, CDR2 SVGIG (reference sequence). This CDR3 has 13 residues. In DNA, the CDR3 is TGTGCCTGGAGTGAAACAGGGGGCACTGAAGCTTTCTTT. This encodes CAWSETGGTEAFF.

The genes are TRBV18 and TRBJ1-2, with 7 bases that match TRBD1. This CDR3 comprises 16 residues. V shed 2 bases and J 5 bases; nucleotides not matched to a gene: 11. The germline V gene encodes CDR1 KGHSH and CDR2 LQKENI. CDR3 sequence (DNA): TGTGCCAGCTCACCAAGCCAGGGGGGCGCTTTTTATGGCTACACCTTC. It translates to CASSPSQGGAFYGYTF.

The chain recombines TRBV19 with TRBJ2-6, with TRBD1 matching 7 bases. The CDR3 is made up of 19 amino acids. Germline V lookup: CDR1 LNHDA, CDR2 SQIVND (reference sequence). V shed 5 bases, J shed 0 bases, and the junction held 13 bases outside the gene matches. DNA for the CDR3: TGTGCCAGTAGTCCCCCCCAGGGACAGTCATACTCTGGGGCCAACGTCCTGACTTTC. It encodes CASSPPQGQSYSGANVLTF. The variable domain in full, completed from reference TRBV19 and TRBJ2-6, reads DGGITQSPKYLFRKEGQNVTLSCEQNLNHDAMYWYRQDPGQGLRLIYYSQIVNDFQKGDIAEGYSVSREKKESFPLTVTSAQKNPTAFYLCASSPPQGQSYSGANVLTFGAGSRLTVL.

The chain couples TRBV29-1 to TRBJ1-2; D gene unclear. Germline V gene lookup returns CDR1 SQVTM and CDR2 ANQGSEA. Trimming removed 6 bases from V and 3 bases from J, with 8 bases in between. The CDR3 is 11 amino acids. DNA for the CDR3: TGCAGCGTAGACACGTACTATGGCTACACCTTC. Translating it yields CSVDTYYGYTF.

This clone was observed a handful of times. The genes are TRBV4-3 and TRBJ1-2; 11 bases align to TRBD1. Germline V gene sequence: CDR1 LGHNA, CDR2 YSLEER. CDR3 length: 15 residues. J was trimmed by 7 bases and V by 4 bases; bases with no gene match: 8. The CDR3 DNA sequence: TGCGCCAGCAGCCCTACCGGGACAGGGGGTTCTGGCTACACCTTC. Translation: CASSPTGTGGSGYTF.

This clone was detected a few times. The chain couples TRBV5-3 to TRBJ1-5, with D possibly being TRBD1 (6 bases). TRBV5-3 belongs to the ORF category, with a function that is uncertain. The CDR3 is 17 residues long. V shed 1 base and J shed 2 bases, with 16 bases lying between them. The CDR3, as DNA: TGTGCCAGAAGCTTGCAACAGGGTAGTTCGGGCAATCAGCCCCAGCATTTT. This sequence encodes CARSLQQGSSGNQPQHF.

This clone was detected only a few times. V gene TRBV30 combines with J gene TRBJ1-5; maybe TRBD1 (6 bases). This CDR3 region has 15 residues. V was trimmed by 3 bases and J by 4 bases, leaving 16 bases between them. The germline CDR1 and CDR2 sequences are GTSNPN and SVGIG (reference sequence). CDR3 region: CAWRDDDRLNQPQHF. The DNA for the CDR3 is TGTGCCTGGAGGGATGATGACAGGCTGAATCAGCCCCAGCATTTT.

The chain employs TRBV15 and TRBJ2-7, with 7 bases aligning to TRBD1. The V and J ends lost 5 bases and 3 bases, in that order; junction bases with no gene match: 10. This CDR3 spans 15 amino acids. Germline CDR1 LNHNV, CDR2 YYDKDF (reference sequence). The CDR3 is CATSARQGSSYEQYF. In DNA, the CDR3 is TGTGCCACCAGCGCCAGACAGGGTTCTAGCTACGAGCAGTACTTC.

The chain links TRBV27 to TRBJ2-7; 9 bases map to TRBD1. The CDR3 spans 15 residues. J gave up 2 bases and V 3 bases, and 5 bases lay outside the gene matches. Germline V gene sequence: CDR1 MNHEY, CDR2 SMNVEV (reference sequence). CDR3 in DNA: TGTGCCAGCAGTTTCGCCGGGACAGGGACCTACGAGCAGTACTTC. Its translation: CASSFAGTGTYEQYF.

The J gene is TRBJ1-6, the V gene TRBV5-6, with D possibly TRBD1 on 5 matching bases. The CDR3 runs 14 residues. The germline CDR1 and CDR2 sequences are SGHDT and YYEEEE. The V gene lost 1 base and the J gene lost 6 bases, with 8 bases spanning the gap. DNA of the CDR3: TGTGCCAGCAGCTTGAGGGGCGGTAATTCACCCCTCCACTTT. It translates to CASSLRGGNSPLHF.

Only a few counts were recorded for this clone. The V call is TRBV5-8, the J call TRBJ1-1; D is unresolved. V shed 2 bases and J shed 5 bases, with 10 bases lying between them. CDR3 size: 13 residues. The V gene's germline CDR1 is SGHTS and CDR2 YDEGEE. CDR3 coding DNA: TGTGCCAGCAGCTTTGGAACGGGGACTGAAGCTTTCTTT. Its protein product is CASSFGTGTEAFF.

V usage is TRBV28 and J usage is TRBJ2-5, with TRBD2 matching over 11 bases. Losses at the gene ends were 5 bases for V and 5 bases for J; bases not matched to a gene: 7. The CDR3 consists of 15 residues. CDR1 is MDHEN and CDR2 is SYDVKM in the germline V gene. The CDR3 spells CASSRSGRARETQYF. The CDR3 coding sequence is TGTGCCAGCAGTCGTAGCGGGAGGGCCCGGGAGACCCAGTACTTC.

V gene TRBV28 combines with J gene TRBJ1-1; D is perhaps TRBD1 (6 bases). Trimming took 6 bases from V and 0 from J, leaving 8 bases between them. The CDR3 length is 13 residues. Looked up from germline, CDR1 is MDHEN and CDR2 is SYDVKM. CDR3 loop: CASSSGVNTEAFF. The DNA of the CDR3 is TGTGCCAGCAGCTCAGGGGTGAACACTGAAGCTTTCTTT. Using reference TRBV28 and TRBJ1-1 for the parts outside the CDR3, the full variable domain is DVKVTQSSRYLVKRTGEKVFLECVQDMDHENMFWYRQDPGLGLRLIYFSYDVKMKEKGDIPEGYSVSREKKERFSLILESASTNQTSMYLCASSSGVNTEAFFGQGTRLTVV.

This clone was observed once. The CDR3 region is CASSLLPRGDNQPQHF. The CDR3 DNA is TGTGCCAGCAGCTTATTGCCCAGGGGGGACAATCAGCCCCAGCATTTT. The chain recombines TRBV7-8 with TRBJ1-5, with 7 positions matching TRBD1. V lost 2 bases, J lost 3 bases, and 7 bases stayed unmatched. The germline gives CDR1 SGHVS, CDR2 FQNEAQ. There are 16 residues in the CDR3.

The gene calls are TRBV27 and TRBJ1-3; weak D call: TRBD1 (5 bases). Germline assignment: CDR1 MNHEY and CDR2 SMNVEV (reference sequence). V lost 3 bases to trimming and J lost 1 base, with 13 bases between them. There are 16 residues in the CDR3. This CDR3 is CASSLSRVTSGNTIYF. CDR3 DNA: TGTGCCAGCAGTTTGTCCAGGGTAACTTCTGGAAACACCATATATTTT.

This clone was observed a single time. The chain combines TRBV9 with TRBJ1-2, with a weak D call TRBD1 (5 bases). The length of the CDR3 is 13 residues. Germline V gene data show CDR1 as SGDLS and CDR2 as YYNGEE. Trimming removed 0 bases at V and 4 bases at J, with 7 bases between. Here the CDR3 reads CASSVAGLYGYTF. In DNA form, the CDR3 reads TGTGCCAGCAGCGTAGCAGGGCTCTATGGCTACACCTTC.

The V call is TRBV7-3, the J call TRBJ2-5, with a possible D match to TRBD2 (5 bases). Trimming pared 7 bases from V and 2 bases from J, leaving 17 bases between. The CDR3 extends over 15 amino acids. The V gene's germline CDR1 is SGHTA and CDR2 FQGTGA. The CDR3 DNA reads as TGTGCCAGCACCCCGGGGATTTCTAAACAAGAGACCCAGTACTTC. Protein: CASTPGISKQETQYF.

The chain employs TRBV11-2 and TRBJ1-1, with D uncertain. Germline CDR1 and CDR2: SGHAT and FQNNGV. This CDR3 region has 13 residues. V was clipped by 3 bases and J by 0 bases, with 5 bases between them. Here the CDR3 DNA reads TGTGCCAGCAGCTTTCAGATGAACACTGAAGCTTTCTTT. Protein sequence: CASSFQMNTEAFF.